This TCR beta chain was recorded in a study of PD-L1 blockade in urothelial cancer. Study-level background: Median blood clonality was roughly 0.088, with about 80,000 unique TCRs.

Time point denoted: pretreatment peripheral blood. V was shortened by 3 bases and J by 2 bases, with 5 bases between the two germline ends. The CDR3 sequence is 14 residues long. Germline V gene data show CDR1 as PRHDT and CDR2 as FYEKMQ (reference sequence). Study-wide results and limits: Stronger expansion of tumor-associated clones in blood at 3 weeks distinguished durable-benefit patients. Below-median TCR clonality that was measured in pretreatment blood predicted better survival.

Synthetic TCR analog templates were spiked into all PCRs individually. The repertoire was sequenced with immunoSEQ multiplex PCR; TCRdb's copy has only in-frame clones and lacks some. The data contain around 82,000 clones, over 80% of them seen just once; the ten biggest clones take up roughly 2%. Of note for this clone: Antigen unknown.

The receptor comes from a man in his fifties or sixties with urothelial cancer. This material consisted of PBMCs, taken around atezolizumab (anti-PD-L1) treatment. The rearrangement links TRBV13 to TRBJ2-6; D ambiguous. The CDR3, as DNA: TGTGCCAGCAGCTTCCGGGCTGGGGCCAACGTCCTGACTTTC. It specifies CASSFRAGANVLTF.